This T cell receptor (beta chain) was profiled in a study of glioma-infiltrating T cells. TCR alpha and beta CDR3 regions were amplified from RNA using iRepertoire nested multiplex PCR. One entry per CDR3 protein results from TCRdb running MiXCR on the multiplex PCR reads. Of 100,000 to 150,000 distinct CDR3 sequences listed, under 30% are singletons. V lost 6 bases and J lost 4; bases outside the gene matches: 9. The CDR3 length is 15 residues. Germline values: CDR1 DFQATT, CDR2 SNEGSKA (reference sequence). Specimen: glioma tissue, nonneoplastic brain tissue, or PBMCs (not recorded which). The sequence came from a human donor with low-grade glioma or glioblastoma, undergoing nonglioma brain surgery, or in good health (not recorded which). V and J are TRBV20-1 and TRBJ2-6; 7 bases align to TRBD1. CDR3 residues: CSASTGESGANVLTF. CDR3 bases: TGCAGTGCCTCAACAGGGGAATCAGGGGCCAACGTCCTGACTTTC.